These T cell receptor beta chains were read from a single sample in a study of shared clonotypes between healthy human individuals. Only in-frame clones appear in the TCRdb table, and some are missing; sequencing was by immunoSEQ multiplex PCR. The data show around 510,000 clones, about 96% seen once. What was sequenced was naive CD4+ T cells sorted from blood. The receptors were sampled from a woman in her twenties or thirties in good health. Each CDR3 is given with its conserved first and last residue. D genes are given only for firm matches. Some rows have no size entry. The others give once, few or many, or a class for an expanded clone.

.	.	TRBV11-3	TRBJ2-7	CAAPFYEQYF	TGTGCCGCACCCTTCTACGAGCAGTACTTC
.	.	TRBV5-6	TRBJ1-3	CASSLESGTGNTIYF	TGTGCCAGCAGCTTGGAGTCAGGGACGGGAAACACCATATATTTT
.	.	TRBV5-1	TRBJ2-2	CASSLGGSNTGELFF	TGCGCCAGCAGCTTGGGAGGCTCCAACACCGGGGAGCTGTTTTTT
.	TRBD1	TRBV5-1	TRBJ2-1	CASSTNRGINEQFF	TGCGCCAGCAGCACAAACAGGGGGATCAATGAGCAGTTCTTC
.	.	TRBV27	TRBJ2-3	CASNNRYRASGTDTQYF	TGTGCCAGCAATAACCGTTATCGGGCATCGGGCACAGATACGCAGTATTTT
.	.	TRBV6-1	TRBJ1-2	CAGLYWGAPNYGYTF	TGTGCCGGACTGTACTGGGGGGCTCCTAACTATGGCTACACCTTC
.	.	TRBV14	TRBJ1-3	CASSQGTVVGNTIYF	TGTGCCAGCAGCCAAGGGACAGTCGTGGGAAACACCATATATTTT
once	.	TRBV28	TRBJ2-3	CASSENTDTQYF	TGTGCCAGCAGTGAAAACACAGATACGCAGTATTTT
.	.	TRBV6-1	TRBJ2-3	CASSVGLARYPDTQYF	TGTGCCAGCAGTGTCGGGCTAGCGAGGTACCCCGATACGCAGTATTTT
.	TRBD1	TRBV28	TRBJ2-5	CASEVHQLGTGKETQYF	TGTGCCAGCGAAGTTCACCAACTGGGGACAGGGAAAGAGACCCAGTACTTC
.	.	TRBV18	TRBJ1-5	CASSPSQNQPQHF	TGTGCCAGCTCACCAAGTCAGAATCAGCCCCAGCATTTT
.	.	TRBV5-4	TRBJ1-2	CASSSFSNYGYTF	TGTGCCAGCAGCTCGTTTTCTAACTATGGCTACACCTTC
.	.	TRBV20-1	TRBJ1-1	CSAPRLAEAFF	TGCAGTGCCCCCAGGTTGGCTGAAGCTTTCTTT
.	.	TRBV11-2	TRBJ2-3	CASTQGGGSTDTQYF	TGTGCCAGCACTCAAGGCGGCGGGAGCACAGATACGCAGTATTTT
.	.	TRBV2	TRBJ1-1	CASSDQGFEAFF	TGTGCCAGCAGTGACCAGGGCTTTGAAGCTTTCTTT
.	.	TRBV7-2	TRBJ1-1	CASSLVGTGAVFF	.
.	.	TRBV6-5	TRBJ2-2	CASSYSASPGELFF	TGTGCCAGCAGTTACTCAGCTAGCCCCGGGGAGCTGTTTTTT
.	TRBD2	TRBV19	TRBJ2-1	CASSMRTSGMNEQFF	TGTGCCAGTAGTATGAGGACTAGCGGGATGAATGAGCAGTTCTTC
.	.	TRBV28	TRBJ1-2	CASSSGAPGGYTF	TGTGCCAGCAGTTCGGGGGCCCCGGGAGGCTACACCTTC
few	TRBD2	TRBV28	TRBJ2-2	CASSLLAGATGELFF	TGTGCCAGCAGTTTACTAGCGGGAGCTACCGGGGAGCTGTTTTTT
.	TRBD1	TRBV27	TRBJ2-7	CASRRTPTGLGEQYF	TGTGCCAGCAGACGAACCCCGACAGGGTTGGGCGAGCAGTACTTC
few	.	TRBV7-2	TRBJ2-3	CASSPWASTDTQYF	TGTGCCAGCAGCCCATGGGCTAGCACAGATACGCAGTATTTT
.	TRBD2	TRBV7-7	TRBJ2-7	CASSLLAGDSTPLDYEQYF	TGTGCCAGCAGCTTGCTAGCGGGAGACTCCACACCACTGGACTACGAGCAGTACTTC
.	TRBD2	TRBV28	TRBJ2-7	CASSSAASGSSEQYF	TGTGCCAGCTCTTCGGCGGCTAGCGGGAGTAGTGAGCAGTACTTC
once	TRBD1	TRBV5-4	TRBJ1-6	CASSPQGEYSTLHF	TGTGCCAGCAGCCCACAGGGGGAATATTCGACCCTCCACTTT
.	TRBD2	TRBV19	TRBJ2-1	CASRAWREGWNEQFF	TGTGCCAGTAGAGCGTGGCGGGAGGGATGGAATGAGCAGTTCTTC
.	.	TRBV27	TRBJ2-6	CASFHVGANVLTF	TGTGCCAGCTTTCATGTTGGGGCCAACGTCCTGACTTTC
.	.	TRBV7-9	TRBJ1-2	CASKLFEDPEYGYTF	TGTGCCAGCAAACTTTTTGAGGACCCGGAGTACGGCTACACCTTC
.	.	TRBV7-9	TRBJ1-3	CASSSYRVLTGNTIYF	TGTGCCAGCAGCTCCTACAGGGTCCTGACCGGAAACACCATATATTTT
once	TRBD1	TRBV11-2	TRBJ1-1	CASSFQPGQGYTEAFF	TGTGCCAGCAGCTTTCAACCGGGACAGGGCTACACTGAAGCTTTCTTT
.	.	TRBV5-1	TRBJ2-2	CASHKTVAGTGELFF	TGCGCCAGCCACAAGACGGTCGCGGGCACCGGGGAGCTGTTTTTT
.	.	TRBV19	TRBJ1-5	CASSIDRAFSQPQHF	TGTGCCAGTAGTATAGATCGGGCCTTTAGTCAGCCCCAGCATTTT
few	TRBD2	TRBV7-9	TRBJ2-1	CASSPSSGSSYNEQFF	TGTGCCAGCAGCCCATCTAGCGGGAGCTCCTACAATGAGCAGTTCTTC
once	TRBD2	TRBV19	TRBJ2-7	CASSIAGVSTYEQYF	TGTGCCAGTAGTATTGCGGGAGTTAGTACCTACGAGCAGTACTTC
.	TRBD2	TRBV5-5	TRBJ2-1	CASSPQGVLAGVSEHEQFF	TGTGCCAGCAGCCCACAGGGCGTACTAGCGGGAGTGTCGGAGCATGAGCAGTTCTTC
.	TRBD1	TRBV5-1	TRBJ1-5	CASSLAGQGGQPQHF	TGCGCCAGCAGCTTGGCCGGACAGGGGGGTCAGCCCCAGCATTTT
.	.	TRBV18	TRBJ2-7	CASSPLETYEQYF	TGTGCCAGCTCACCCCTAGAGACCTACGAGCAGTACTTC
.	TRBD2	TRBV19	TRBJ2-1	CASSIGNSGKNEQFF	TGTGCCAGTAGTATAGGAAATAGCGGGAAGAATGAGCAGTTCTTC
.	.	TRBV30	TRBJ1-5	CAWSMTDQPQHF	TGTGCCTGGAGTATGACAGATCAGCCCCAGCATTTT
.	TRBD1	TRBV7-8	TRBJ2-1	CASSLAGPDRGEQFF	TGTGCCAGCAGCTTAGCGGGCCCAGACAGGGGGGAGCAGTTCTTC
.	TRBD2	TRBV27	TRBJ2-2	CASRGLAGGWTGELFF	TGTGCCAGCAGGGGACTAGCGGGAGGGTGGACCGGGGAGCTGTTTTTT
.	TRBD2	TRBV5-1	TRBJ2-7	CASSPGLAGAIGEQYF	TGCGCCAGCAGCCCGGGTCTAGCGGGAGCAATCGGCGAGCAGTACTTC
.	.	TRBV11-3	TRBJ1-3	CASSGQDSGNTIYF	TGTGCCAGCAGCGGACAAGACTCTGGAAACACCATATATTTT